This TCR beta chain is drawn from a study of CD8 T cells in ankylosing spondylitis. Study findings and constraints: Disease-linked clones proved CD8+ and comparatively uncommon in peripheral blood. In ankylosing spondylitis blood, a motif of seven to nine highly homologous TCR beta variants appeared characteristic.

As to this clonotype: The antigen is undetermined.

One entry per CDR3 protein results from TCRdb running MiXCR on the 5' RACE reads. The repertoire holds about 540,000 distinct CDR3 sequences, with 9.5% to 15% as singletons. Source material: blood, either unsorted or a sorted T cell fraction (not recorded which). This TCR came from a male donor with ankylosing spondylitis.

CDR3 DNA: TGTGCCAGCAGGGACACCAAATTCCAACTGTTTTTT. Protein product: CASRDTKFQLFF. This sequence joins TRBV6-5 and TRBJ1-4; weak D call: TRBD1 (5 bases). The CDR3 consists of 12 residues. The germline V and J ends were trimmed by 6 bases and 12 bases, with 14 bases remaining between them. Germline-derived CDR1 and CDR2 are MNHEY and SVGAGI.